Listed here is a single T cell receptor (beta chain). The antigen is not known. The CDR3 sequence is 16 residues long. The V end lost 5 bases, the J end lost 3 bases, and 16 bases lay between the germline ends. CDR1 is MDHEN, CDR2 SYDVKM, per germline. The entry originates in a study of CD8 T cells in ankylosing spondylitis. Each TCR beta library was made by quantitative 5'-RACE that incorporated molecular barcodes. TCRdb redid the calling of the 5' RACE reads with MiXCR, one entry per CDR3 protein. The sample yields 350,000 or so distinct CDR3 sequences, roughly 8% seen once. Overall study results and limits: Disease-linked clones reportedly showed significant enrichment in matched ankylosing spondylitis synovial fluid. Disease-linked clones displayed a CD8+ phenotype and appeared relatively rarely in peripheral blood. Existing reports had already noted some motif variants in reactive arthritis synovial fluid and blood. One TCR beta motif, made up of several highly homologous variants, appeared characteristic of ankylosing spondylitis blood.

The chain carries TRBV28 and TRBJ1-4; D is unresolved. The clonotype comes from a male donor with ankylosing spondylitis. The sample taken for sequencing was blood, either unsorted or a sorted T cell fraction (not recorded which). Here the CDR3 DNA reads TGTGCCAGCAGTCTGGTCCGACCGGCCCCTAATGAAAAACTGTTTTTT. Translated, it gives CASSLVRPAPNEKLFF. The full variable domain, with the rest looked up from reference TRBV28 and TRBJ1-4, is DVKVTQSSRYLVKRTGEKVFLECVQDMDHENMFWYRQDPGLGLRLIYFSYDVKMKEKGDIPEGYSVSREKKERFSLILESASTNQTSMYLCASSLVRPAPNEKLFFGSGTQLSVL.